Reported below is one T cell receptor (beta chain). Antigen: not known. The repertoire was sequenced with immunoSEQ multiplex PCR; TCRdb's copy has only in-frame clones and lacks some. The sample consists of approximately 170,000 clones, approximately 90% of them appearing once. V lost 4 bases and J lost 6, with 21 bases in between. Germline CDR1 is WNHNN and CDR2 is SYGVQD (reference sequence). The CDR3 has 16 residues. These data come from a study of T cell responses to AZD1222 COVID-19 vaccine. General study points: Mapped onto spike, vaccine-associated CD4 TCRs spanned it and were dominant at 160-218 and 743-854. Seropositive status at baseline applied to only five to seven AZD1222 recipients. Females made up more of the donors, who were largely white British, and clonal diversity may have come out too low. Researchers took repertoire samples only after the peak T cell response had come.

This chain joins TRBV10-1 and TRBJ1-2, with D unclear. The sequence was obtained from an adult who received the AZD1222 COVID-19 vaccine. The sample in question was peripheral blood, obtained 28 days after the second AZD1222 dose. CDR3 in amino acids: CASSADRGPFWDGYTF. For the CDR3, the DNA is TGCGCCAGCAGTGCGGACCGGGGTCCCTTTTGGGATGGCTACACCTTC.